The following is a TCR beta chain sequence with its context. Using unique molecular identifiers, the investigators prepared the TCRbeta library. TCRdb re-called the PCR reads through MiXCR, storing one row per CDR3 protein. The sample has about 640,000 distinct CDR3 sequences; roughly 17% are singletons. This CDR3 comprises 13 residues. The germline V gene has CDR1 DFQATT and CDR2 SNEGSKA (reference sequence). V was trimmed by 2 bases and J by 10 bases, leaving 15 bases between them. The data stem from a study of T-cell reconstitution after alpha-beta-depleted transplantation in children. The clonotype comes from a human donor who donated a stem cell graft to a child with acute myeloid leukemia. The sequencing used PBMCs from the stem cell graft donor, collected from the stem cell graft. V usage is TRBV20-1 and J usage is TRBJ2-1; D remains unclear. CDR3 residues: CSARLAGPYEQFF. Written as DNA, the CDR3 is TGCAGTGCTAGATTGGCAGGCCCCTACGAGCAGTTCTTC.